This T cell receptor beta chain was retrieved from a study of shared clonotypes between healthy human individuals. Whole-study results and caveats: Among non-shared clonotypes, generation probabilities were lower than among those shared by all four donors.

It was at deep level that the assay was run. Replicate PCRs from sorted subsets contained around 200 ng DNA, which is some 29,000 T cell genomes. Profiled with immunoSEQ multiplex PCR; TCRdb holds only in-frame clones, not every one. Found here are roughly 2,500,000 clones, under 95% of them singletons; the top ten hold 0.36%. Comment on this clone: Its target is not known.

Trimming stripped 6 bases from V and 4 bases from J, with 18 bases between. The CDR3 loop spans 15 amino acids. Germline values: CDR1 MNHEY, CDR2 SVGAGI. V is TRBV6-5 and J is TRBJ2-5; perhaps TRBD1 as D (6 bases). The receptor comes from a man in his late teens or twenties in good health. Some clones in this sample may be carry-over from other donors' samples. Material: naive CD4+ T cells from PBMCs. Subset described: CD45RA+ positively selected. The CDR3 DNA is TGTGCCAGCAGCCCCGGGACACTGATCGGAGAGACCCAGTACTTC. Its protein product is CASSPGTLIGETQYF.